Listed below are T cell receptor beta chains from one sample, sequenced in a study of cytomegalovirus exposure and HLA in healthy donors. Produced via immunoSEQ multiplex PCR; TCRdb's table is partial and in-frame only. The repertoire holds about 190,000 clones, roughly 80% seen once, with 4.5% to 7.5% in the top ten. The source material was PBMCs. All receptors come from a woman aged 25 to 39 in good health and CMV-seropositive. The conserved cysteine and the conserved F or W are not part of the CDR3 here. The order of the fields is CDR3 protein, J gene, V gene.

CDR3aa: ASSFGGNEQF; j_gene: TRBJ2-1; v_gene: TRBV27
CDR3aa: ASASDRGLGETQY; j_gene: TRBJ2-5; v_gene: TRBV27
CDR3aa: ASSFSGQPQH; j_gene: TRBJ1-5; v_gene: TRBV27
CDR3aa: SGLWGTQY; j_gene: TRBJ2-5; v_gene: TRBV6-5
CDR3aa: ASGIPGQGNQPQH; j_gene: TRBJ1-5; v_gene: TRBV2
CDR3aa: AISGAGTGEGYT; j_gene: TRBJ1-2; v_gene: TRBV10-3
CDR3aa: ASNILNTEAF; j_gene: TRBJ1-1; v_gene: TRBV11-1
CDR3aa: ASKTGGEEKLF; j_gene: TRBJ1-4; v_gene: TRBV2
CDR3aa: ASSHPGQPLYGYT; j_gene: TRBJ1-2; v_gene: TRBV19
CDR3aa: ASRPTGDSNQPQH; j_gene: TRBJ1-5; v_gene: TRBV6-5
CDR3aa: ASSYSWQGSYEQY; j_gene: TRBJ2-7; v_gene: TRBV6-5
CDR3aa: ASRPGGLDTEAF; j_gene: TRBJ1-1; v_gene: TRBV7-9
CDR3aa: ASSSGQGAVNSPLH; j_gene: TRBJ1-6; v_gene: TRBV5-6
CDR3aa: ASSQGATGGPPGELF; j_gene: TRBJ2-2; v_gene: TRBV4-2
CDR3aa: ASSLADYSYNEQF; j_gene: TRBJ2-1; v_gene: TRBV7-2
CDR3aa: ASSKAGTSDYNEQF; j_gene: TRBJ2-1; v_gene: TRBV5-4
CDR3aa: ASSITRPGELF; j_gene: TRBJ2-2; v_gene: TRBV19
CDR3aa: ASSVSGSTGLWETQY; j_gene: TRBJ2-5; v_gene: TRBV6-1
CDR3aa: ASSLRQVRAQPQH; j_gene: TRBJ1-5; v_gene: TRBV5-8
CDR3aa: ASKGKQADSNQPQH; j_gene: TRBJ1-5; v_gene: TRBV2
CDR3aa: ASSSWDRVQPQH; j_gene: TRBJ1-5; v_gene: TRBV27
CDR3aa: ASSLGTGGLGDSKNIQY; j_gene: TRBJ2-4; v_gene: TRBV5-6
CDR3aa: ASRPAGGRAF; j_gene: TRBJ1-1; v_gene: TRBV6-5
CDR3aa: ASSVSGERIETQY; j_gene: TRBJ2-5; v_gene: TRBV9
CDR3aa: ASSPDRVSQF; j_gene: TRBJ2-1; v_gene: TRBV4-1
CDR3aa: AIREDRDEQF; j_gene: TRBJ2-1; v_gene: TRBV10-3
CDR3aa: ASSPLTSDSDTQY; j_gene: TRBJ2-3; v_gene: TRBV7-7
CDR3aa: ASGRGTGELF; j_gene: TRBJ2-2; v_gene: TRBV6-1
CDR3aa: ASSLRTSGFYNEQF; j_gene: TRBJ2-1; v_gene: TRBV13
CDR3aa: ASSLSGAERNTIY; j_gene: TRBJ1-3; v_gene: TRBV7-8
CDR3aa: ASSLRDNNEQF; j_gene: TRBJ2-1; v_gene: TRBV5-1
CDR3aa: ASSLTGNTGELF; j_gene: TRBJ2-2; v_gene: TRBV13
CDR3aa: ASSDQGAKETQY; j_gene: TRBJ2-5; v_gene: TRBV2
CDR3aa: ASSYGQGANQPQH; j_gene: TRBJ1-5; v_gene: TRBV6-5
CDR3aa: TAGSLREQF; j_gene: TRBJ2-1; v_gene: TRBV20-1
CDR3aa: ASSTGQGAWNEQF; j_gene: TRBJ2-1; v_gene: TRBV27
CDR3aa: ASSSQPVNVRNTEAF; j_gene: TRBJ1-1; v_gene: TRBV5-6
CDR3aa: ASSLDQGDYEQY; j_gene: TRBJ2-7; v_gene: TRBV7-6
CDR3aa: ASSLDRGNTEAF; j_gene: TRBJ1-1; v_gene: TRBV7-9
CDR3aa: ASSLAPTGNTEAF; j_gene: TRBJ1-1; v_gene: TRBV7-9
CDR3aa: ASSLSGSSYEQY; j_gene: .; v_gene: TRBV27
CDR3aa: SVTGGDTQY; j_gene: TRBJ2-3; v_gene: TRBV29-1
CDR3aa: ASSVVAGTGYNNEQF; j_gene: TRBJ2-1; v_gene: TRBV9
CDR3aa: ASSGPDGNTIY; j_gene: TRBJ1-3; v_gene: TRBV5-6
CDR3aa: ASSVVLAGDLSNQPQH; j_gene: TRBJ1-5; v_gene: TRBV10-2
CDR3aa: ASSQVWGRNQPQH; j_gene: TRBJ1-5; v_gene: TRBV4-1
CDR3aa: ASSLGGVGTEAF; j_gene: TRBJ1-1; v_gene: TRBV7-6
CDR3aa: ASSRRARSYNEQF; j_gene: TRBJ2-1; v_gene: TRBV5-6
CDR3aa: ASSLYGQGAAKLF; j_gene: TRBJ1-4; v_gene: TRBV7-2
CDR3aa: AISESAGNYGYT; j_gene: TRBJ1-2; v_gene: TRBV10-3
CDR3aa: ASRTIASRNYGYT; j_gene: TRBJ1-2; v_gene: TRBV19
CDR3aa: ASSSPGAGNTIY; j_gene: TRBJ1-3; v_gene: TRBV28
CDR3aa: ASRRGASYEQY; j_gene: TRBJ2-7; v_gene: TRBV7-9
CDR3aa: ASSNSGSKTQY; j_gene: TRBJ2-5; v_gene: TRBV21-1
CDR3aa: ASRYSETTEAF; j_gene: TRBJ1-1; v_gene: TRBV6-1
CDR3aa: ASSLLLAGGVNEQF; j_gene: TRBJ2-1; v_gene: TRBV5-1
CDR3aa: ASSSGDSLNQPQH; j_gene: TRBJ1-5; v_gene: TRBV7-9
CDR3aa: ASSHRVNTEAF; j_gene: TRBJ1-1; v_gene: TRBV25-1
CDR3aa: ASSESTGRGYYDYT; j_gene: TRBJ1-2; v_gene: TRBV6-1